The T cell receptor beta chain under discussion was sequenced for a study of vaccination and CD4 T cells after COVID-19. An Oncomine TCR Beta short-read assay was used to sequence the DNA from cultured CD4+ T cells. TCRdb re-called the PCR reads through MiXCR, storing one row per CDR3 protein. The sample has 10,000 to 15,000 distinct CDR3 sequences, about 40% seen once; the top ten hold less than 25%. The treatment here: roughly ten-day PBMC culture with coronavirus spike peptide pools or control peptides (ViraFEST assay). T cells were expanded with peptide pools, and expanded clonotypes were identified by TCR sequencing. Peptide pools at 8.5 to 10 ug/ml, together with 7.5 to 10 IU/ml IL-2, were added to cultures of 2 million to 2.5 million PBMCs per well. Regarding the study as a whole: Counts of SARS-CoV-2-reactive clonotypes had a median that went from around 19 to 38, a nonsignificant change.

This clonotype was counted only a few times. Its antigen is as yet unknown. This CDR3 is built from 15 residues. Trimming pared 6 bases from V and 0 bases from J, leaving 14 bases between. Germline CDR1 and CDR2: MNHEY and SMNVEV (reference sequence). The sequence was collected from a human donor who had recovered from COVID-19. J is TRBJ1-2 and V is TRBV27; D perhaps matches TRBD1 (6 bases). Sample: CD4+ T cells from blood, cultured in vitro, taken before SARS-CoV-2 vaccination. The CDR3 loop is CASRVNRAANYGYTF. In DNA, the CDR3 is TGTGCCAGCAGGGTGAACAGGGCCGCTAACTATGGCTACACCTTC.